One sample yielded the 3 T cell receptor beta chains listed below, sequenced in a study of TIL therapy for anti-PD-1-resistant metastatic lung cancer. Time point noted: pre-treatment sample, taken before nivolumab and TIL therapy. The libraries were made with immunoSEQ v3. Assay used: immunoSEQ multiplex PCR; TCRdb lists only in-frame clones, some missing. This table holds tens of thousands of clones, just over 70% found once. The specimen was blood, collected at baseline. Receptor source: a person aged 25 to 79 with non-small cell lung cancer.

The count of this clone is one. This chain links TRBV5-1 with TRBJ2-3; the match to TRBD2 covers 8 bases. With V trimmed by 0 bases and J by 4 bases, 7 bases remained unmatched. CDR3 length equals 16 residues. Germline values: CDR1 SGHRS, CDR2 YFSETQ. CDR3: CASSLEGGGRPDTQYF. In nucleotides, the CDR3 is TGCGCCAGCAGCTTGGAGGGCGGGGGGCGACCAGATACGCAGTATTTT.

This clone is medium-sized. V is TRBV19 and J is TRBJ1-2; no clear D gene. Per the germline V gene, CDR1 is LNHDA and CDR2 is SQIVND (reference sequence). V was cut by 3 bases and J by 7 bases, with 12 bases left in between. The CDR3 runs to 13 residues. CDR3 bases: TGTGCCAGTAGTATGAGGATTGAGGCTGGCTACACCTTC. It codes for CASSMRIEAGYTF.

The chain recombines TRBV24-1 with TRBJ2-7; 8 nucleotides line up with TRBD2. Trimming removed 6 bases from V and 5 bases from J; junction bases left unmatched: 8. The CDR3 has 14 amino acids. Germline-derived CDR1 and CDR2 are KGHDR and SFDVKD. Written as DNA, the CDR3 is TGTGCCACCAGTATCAAGCGGGAGTTAGACGAGCAGTACTTC. The encoded protein is CATSIKRELDEQYF.